This is a list of T cell receptor beta chains from one sample in a study of T cell responses to AZD1222 COVID-19 vaccine. The method was immunoSEQ multiplex PCR; TCRdb's version includes in-frame clones alone and lacks a portion of them. The data contain over 100,000 clones, 70% to 90% of them singletons. Sequenced here: peripheral blood, sampled on day 0 of AZD1222 vaccination. The receptors originated from an adult in good health. Both conserved end residues are part of each CDR3. The D gene is left open where the match is weak. Clone size is given for some rows only: seen once, a few or many times, or a class if the clone is expanded.

J gene | V gene | clone size | D gene | CDR3 DNA | CDR3 protein
TRBJ1-6 | TRBV5-1 | . | . | TGCGCCAGCAGCTCAACAGGTTTAGGCTCCTATAATTCACCCCTCCACTTT | CASSSTGLGSYNSPLHF
TRBJ2-7 | TRBV6-5 | . | TRBD1 | TGTGCCATCGGACAGGGGCGCTACGAGCAGTACTTC | CAIGQGRYEQYF
TRBJ2-2 | TRBV4-1 | few | . | TGCGCCAGCAGGGGGGTTGGCGGGGAGCTGTTTTTT | CASRGVGGELFF
TRBJ2-1 | TRBV18 | . | . | TGTGCCAGCTCACCACCATGGTATGAGCAGTTCTTC | CASSPPWYEQFF
TRBJ1-4 | TRBV5-1 | . | . | TGCGCCAGCAGGGTGGGGGTCCATTCTAATGAAAAACTGTTTTTT | CASRVGVHSNEKLFF
TRBJ1-6 | TRBV5-1 | few | . | TGCGCCAGCAGCTTGGGGTTAGGTTCACCCCTCCACTTT | CASSLGLGSPLHF
TRBJ1-1 | TRBV10-2 | . | . | TGCGCCAGCAGTGAGCTCATCGGACAGAATGTCGTCATTGAAGCTTTCTTT | CASSELIGQNVVIEAFF
TRBJ2-5 | TRBV3-1/TRBV3-2 | . | . | TGTGCCAGCAGCCCCCGGTTGAGGTCCAGAGAGACCCAGTACTTC | CASSPRLRSRETQYF
TRBJ1-4 | TRBV6-5 | . | . | TGTGCCAGCAAAGACAGGCCGGCAACTAATGAAAAACTGTTTTTT | CASKDRPATNEKLFF
TRBJ1-2 | TRBV18 | . | TRBD1 | TGTGCCAGCTCACCACCCGGGACAGGGGGCCCCCACTATGGCTACACCTTC | CASSPPGTGGPHYGYTF
TRBJ1-2 | TRBV6-5 | . | . | TGTGCCAGCAGTTACGGGCAGGGGATTGGCTACACCTTC | CASSYGQGIGYTF
TRBJ2-7 | TRBV2 | . | . | TGTGCCAGCAGTGAGGCGGGGACGGCCGCCTACGAGCAGTACTTC | CASSEAGTAAYEQYF
TRBJ2-1 | TRBV14 | once | . | TGTGCCAGCAGCCAAGTTGTCCGGGGGCTGTGGTTCTTC | CASSQVVRGLWFF
TRBJ2-1 | TRBV7-3 | . | . | TGTGCCAGCAGCCCTGCACCTAGCTCCTACAATGAGCAGTTCTTC | CASSPAPSSYNEQFF
TRBJ2-6 | TRBV2 | few | . | TGTGCCAGAACCACCGGGCCCTTTTTAATGGGGGCCAACGTCCTGACTTTC | CARTTGPFLMGANVLTF
TRBJ1-5 | TRBV10-3 | once | . | TGTGCCATCAGTGAGTCGGTGGGGGCATACAATCAGCCCCAGCATTTT | CAISESVGAYNQPQHF
TRBJ1-5 | TRBV4-3 | . | . | TGCGCCAGCAGCCAAGATCGTGAGGAAATTGGGAGACAGCCCCAGCATTTT | CASSQDREEIGRQPQHF
TRBJ2-7 | TRBV9 | . | . | TGTGCCAGCAGCGTAGCTGGCGTGACCTACGAGCAGTACTTC | CASSVAGVTYEQYF
TRBJ1-1 | TRBV6-6 | . | . | TGTGCCAGCAGTTCCACTGACGGGAACACTGAAGCTTTCTTT | CASSSTDGNTEAFF
TRBJ1-1 | TRBV27 | . | . | TGTGCCAGCAGTTTACTCGGACAGCGGGACACTGAAGCTTTCTTT | CASSLLGQRDTEAFF
TRBJ1-6 | TRBV7-3 | . | . | TGTGCCAGCAGCTCCATGGCCGGGAATTCACCCCTCCACTTT | CASSSMAGNSPLHF
TRBJ2-7 | TRBV6-2/TRBV6-3 | . | . | TGTGCCAGCAGTCCGCGACCCCCCTACGAGCAGTACTTC | CASSPRPPYEQYF
TRBJ1-1 | TRBV19 | . | TRBD1 | TGTGCCAGTAGTAGAGACAGGGGCCAGCGAGCTTTCTTT | CASSRDRGQRAFF
TRBJ2-7 | TRBV3-1/TRBV3-2 | . | TRBD1 | TGTGCCAGCAGCCAAGTCCGGGACAGTTCCTACGAGCAGTACTTC | CASSQVRDSSYEQYF
TRBJ1-1 | TRBV3-1/TRBV3-2 | . | . | TGTGCCAGCAGCCAAGGATACACAAGGTACACTGAAGCTTTCTTT | CASSQGYTRYTEAFF
TRBJ2-3 | TRBV24-1 | . | . | TGTGCCACCAGTGATTTAAAGGCCGGGACATTATACACAGATACGCAGTATTTT | CATSDLKAGTLYTDTQYF
TRBJ2-1 | TRBV4-2 | . | TRBD1 | TGTGCCAGCAGTCTAACAGGGGGCTCGGATTACAATGAGCAGTTCTTC | CASSLTGGSDYNEQFF
TRBJ1-6 | TRBV5-4 | . | . | TGTGCCAGCAGCTTGGCCGCGACATACTCCTATAATTCACCCCTCCACTTT | CASSLAATYSYNSPLHF
TRBJ2-1 | TRBV5-6 | few | . | TGTGCCAGCAGCCCGGATCCCAGGACACGGTCGGGTGAGCAGTTCTTC | CASSPDPRTRSGEQFF
TRBJ2-1 | TRBV4-2 | . | TRBD2 | TGTGCCAGCAGCCAAGATAAGACTAGCGGGGGGGCAGGGGAGCAGTTCTTC | CASSQDKTSGGAGEQFF
TRBJ1-6 | TRBV4-2 | . | . | TGTGCCAGCAGCCAAGCGGGGTTATCGACTTCACCCCTCCACTTT | CASSQAGLSTSPLHF
TRBJ1-5 | TRBV6-5 | . | . | TGTGCCAGCACCGAACAGGTAAAGGAGGGACAGCCCCAGCATTTT | CASTEQVKEGQPQHF
TRBJ1-2 | TRBV4-1 | . | . | TGCGCCAGCTCCCCGAAACAGGAGCGGTCCTATGGCTACACCTTC | CASSPKQERSYGYTF
TRBJ2-1 | TRBV7-2 | . | TRBD1 | TGTGCCAGCAGCAAGCCGGGACAGAAGAATGAGCAGTTCTTC | CASSKPGQKNEQFF
TRBJ2-1 | TRBV7-8 | . | TRBD1 | TGTGCCAGCAGCCCAAGGACAGGAGAGCAGTTCTTC | CASSPRTGEQFF
TRBJ1-1 | TRBV27 | . | . | TGTGCCAGCAGGGGGCTTTACACTGAAGCTTTCTTT | CASRGLYTEAFF
TRBJ1-5 | TRBV5-1 | . | TRBD1 | TGCGCCAGCAGCCCGGACAGGGGCAATCAGCCCCAGCATTTT | CASSPDRGNQPQHF
TRBJ2-3 | TRBV7-9 | . | . | TGTGCCAGCAGCTTGTTAGCAGGGGGGACCACAGATACGCAGTATTTT | CASSLLAGGTTDTQYF
TRBJ1-2 | TRBV19 | . | . | TGTGCCAGTAGTATATTTGGCAGGGAGTCGACCTTC | CASSIFGRESTF
TRBJ2-7 | TRBV7-2 | . | . | TGTGCCAGCAGCTCCTCGGGACGGCAAGGCGAGCAGTACTTC | CASSSSGRQGEQYF
TRBJ1-5 | TRBV28 | . | . | TGTGCCAGCAGTTCCAGCCGGACGACGGGGCAGCCCCAGCATTTT | CASSSSRTTGQPQHF
TRBJ2-1 | TRBV11-3 | few | TRBD1 | TGTGCCAGCAGCCAGGGGGAGAGACCAAGCTCCTACAATGAGCAGTTCTTC | CASSQGERPSSYNEQFF
TRBJ2-7 | TRBV28 | . | TRBD2 | TGTGCCAGCAGTCCGGGACTAGCGGGGGGTTACGAGCAGTACTTC | CASSPGLAGGYEQYF
TRBJ1-2 | TRBV12-2 | . | . | TGTGCAAGTCGCCCCAGAACAGGGAACTATGGCTACACCTTC | CASRPRTGNYGYTF
TRBJ2-5 | TRBV2 | . | . | TGTGCCAGCAGGGGGGACCAAGAGACCCAGTACTTC | CASRGDQETQYF
TRBJ1-4 | TRBV4-3 | . | . | TGCGCCAGCAGCCAAGAGAGGGGGGAAAAACTGTTTTTT | CASSQERGEKLFF
TRBJ1-2 | TRBV7-9 | . | TRBD1 | TGTGCCAGCAGCTTTTTCAGGGACAGGGGGCGAATTGACTATGGCTACACCTTC | CASSFFRDRGRIDYGYTF
TRBJ2-3 | TRBV20-1 | . | TRBD1 | TGCAGTGCTAGTATCCAGGGGGCGGGAGATACGCAGTATTTT | CSASIQGAGDTQYF
TRBJ1-2 | TRBV10-3 | . | TRBD1 | TGTGCCATCAGTGAGTCGGGACAGGGGGCGAATGGCTACACCTTC | CAISESGQGANGYTF
TRBJ1-4 | TRBV2 | . | TRBD1 | TGTGCCAGCAGATATTCCGGGGACAGCGAACTGTTTTTT | CASRYSGDSELFF
TRBJ1-6 | TRBV2 | . | . | TGTGCCAGCAGTAGCCGGGACACAGGTATACCCGCGTCGCCCCTCCACTTT | CASSSRDTGIPASPLHF
TRBJ2-5 | TRBV10-1 | . | . | TGCGCCAGCAGTGAGTCCCGGGTAGCTCAAGCCAGGGAGACCCAGTACTTC | CASSESRVAQARETQYF
TRBJ2-7 | TRBV10-1 | few | . | TGCGCCAGCAGTGAGTCGGTGGGCGCCTCCTACGAGCAGTACTTC | CASSESVGASYEQYF
TRBJ2-5 | TRBV5-1 | . | TRBD2 | TGCGCCAGCAGCCCGGGACTAGCGGGGGGACAAGAGACCCAGTACTTC | CASSPGLAGGQETQYF
TRBJ1-1 | TRBV6-2/TRBV6-3 | . | . | TGTGCCAGCAGTGTATGGAGAGGCACTGAAGCTTTCTTT | CASSVWRGTEAFF
TRBJ1-1 | TRBV7-3 | . | TRBD1 | TGTGCCAGCAGCTTAGGGAGGGGGCGAGAAACTGAAGCTTTCTTT | CASSLGRGRETEAFF
TRBJ2-7 | TRBV7-6 | few | . | TGTGCCAGCAGCCGGGGGCGGGGTGACGAGCAGTACTTC | CASSRGRGDEQYF
TRBJ2-3 | TRBV29-1 | . | TRBD1 | TGCAGCGTATGGACAGGGGGCTTTACAGATACGCAGTATTTT | CSVWTGGFTDTQYF
TRBJ2-7 | TRBV28 | few | TRBD1 | TGTGCCAGCAGTTTATTTCTTCGACAGGGTTTCTCCTACGAGCAGTACTTC | CASSLFLRQGFSYEQYF
TRBJ2-7 | TRBV2 | . | TRBD2 | TGTGCCAGCAGCCCAGGGACTAAAAAAGACGAGCAGTACTTC | CASSPGTKKDEQYF